These 10 T cell receptor beta chains were all obtained from the same sample, sequenced in a study of T cell responses to AZD1222 COVID-19 vaccine. This table comes from immunoSEQ multiplex PCR, and its TCRdb copy is limited to in-frame clones, with some not included. Of 95,000 to 100,000 clones listed, roughly 87% are singletons. Sequencing was performed on peripheral blood, taken on day 0 of AZD1222 vaccination. These receptor sequences come from an adult in good health.

This clone appeared a single time. The V gene is TRBV9, the J gene TRBJ2-3; D gene unclear. CDR3 length: 12 residues. Germline assignment: CDR1 SGDLS and CDR2 YYNGEE. V was trimmed by 0 bases and J by 6 bases, leaving 5 bases between them. The CDR3 here is CASSVAADTQYF. The CDR3 DNA reads TGTGCCAGCAGCGTAGCAGCGGATACGCAGTATTTT.

The chain recombines TRBV10-3 with TRBJ1-5, with D perhaps TRBD1 (5 bases). The length of the CDR3 is 15 residues. V lost 0 bases and J lost 7, with 13 bases in between. The germline gives CDR1 ENHRY, CDR2 SYGVKD. Written as DNA, the CDR3 is TGTGCCATCAGTGAGTCATCGGGCCGGGGCCAGCCCCAGCATTTT. This translates into CAISESSGRGQPQHF.

The chain has TRBV5-1 and TRBJ2-3; no firm D call. Germline V gene data show CDR1 as SGHRS and CDR2 as YFSETQ. The CDR3 is 14 amino acids. With 2 bases removed from V and 0 bases from J, the gap between germline ends came to 7 bases. The CDR3 loop is CASSFRESTDTQYF. The CDR3 DNA is TGCGCCAGCAGCTTTAGAGAAAGCACAGATACGCAGTATTTT.

V and J are TRBV10-1 and TRBJ2-7; D is unresolved. Trimming stripped 0 bases from V and 6 bases from J, with 12 bases between. Germline CDR1 reads WNHNN; CDR2 reads SYGVQD (reference sequence). The CDR3 is made up of 14 amino acids. CDR3 residues: CASSESGPPGEQYF. The CDR3 coding sequence is TGCGCCAGCAGTGAGTCGGGCCCCCCTGGCGAGCAGTACTTC.

The gene calls are TRBV5-4 and TRBJ1-6; D is unclear. This CDR3 contains 13 residues. CDR1 and CDR2 (germline): SGHNT, YYREEE (reference sequence). The V and J ends lost 3 bases and 6 bases respectively, with 7 bases between them. CDR3 amino acids: CASSSGFNSPLHF. The CDR3 DNA sequence: TGTGCCAGCAGCTCGGGATTTAATTCACCCCTCCACTTT.

The V gene is TRBV5-1, the J gene TRBJ1-4, with TRBD1 as a possible D gene (5 bases). Trimming shortened V by 1 base and J by 8 bases, and 9 bases separated the two germline ends. Germline lookup yields CDR1 SGHRS and CDR2 YFSETQ. This CDR3 has 13 residues. The CDR3 region is CASSLREGEKLFF. The CDR3 nucleotides are TGCGCCAGCAGCTTGCGGGAGGGGGAAAAACTGTTTTTT.

The chain combines TRBV14 with TRBJ1-6; 7 bases are a match to TRBD1. Germline CDR1 SGHDN, CDR2 FVKESK. The CDR3 has 15 residues. V lost 5 bases to trimming and J lost 8 bases; unmatched junction nucleotides: 9. CDR3 sequence: CASSSRDSYYSPLHF. The CDR3, as DNA: TGTGCCAGCAGCTCCCGGGACAGTTATTATTCACCCCTCCACTTT.

This clone was counted once. This chain connects TRBV7-8 to TRBJ2-7, with D tentatively TRBD1 (6 bases). The germline gives CDR1 SGHVS, CDR2 FQNEAQ. CDR3 length: 16 residues. V lost 5 bases and J lost 0, with 17 bases in between. CDR3 DNA sequence: TGTGCCAGCAGCGTACGGGAAGGGGGAAGCTCCTACGAGCAGTACTTC. It is translated as CASSVREGGSSYEQYF.

The chain carries TRBV7-2 and TRBJ1-4; 9 bases map to TRBD1. The CDR3 runs to 14 residues. Germline lookup yields CDR1 SGHTA and CDR2 FQGNSA. V was pared by 5 bases and J by 7 bases, with 5 bases of the junction left unmatched. CDR3 sequence reads: CASSPGQGIEKLFF. The CDR3 DNA is TGTGCCAGCAGCCCCGGACAGGGGATTGAAAAACTGTTTTTT.

This clone was counted once. The chain recombines TRBV28 with TRBJ2-7; either TRBD1 or TRBD2 may supply D (5 bases each). In germline, CDR1 is MDHEN, CDR2 SYDVKM. The V end lost 5 bases, the J end lost 3 bases, and 14 bases lay between the germline ends. There are 14 residues in the CDR3. Here the CDR3 reads CASSPGPPDYEQYF. The CDR3 nucleotides read TGTGCCAGCAGTCCGGGACCCCCCGACTACGAGCAGTACTTC.